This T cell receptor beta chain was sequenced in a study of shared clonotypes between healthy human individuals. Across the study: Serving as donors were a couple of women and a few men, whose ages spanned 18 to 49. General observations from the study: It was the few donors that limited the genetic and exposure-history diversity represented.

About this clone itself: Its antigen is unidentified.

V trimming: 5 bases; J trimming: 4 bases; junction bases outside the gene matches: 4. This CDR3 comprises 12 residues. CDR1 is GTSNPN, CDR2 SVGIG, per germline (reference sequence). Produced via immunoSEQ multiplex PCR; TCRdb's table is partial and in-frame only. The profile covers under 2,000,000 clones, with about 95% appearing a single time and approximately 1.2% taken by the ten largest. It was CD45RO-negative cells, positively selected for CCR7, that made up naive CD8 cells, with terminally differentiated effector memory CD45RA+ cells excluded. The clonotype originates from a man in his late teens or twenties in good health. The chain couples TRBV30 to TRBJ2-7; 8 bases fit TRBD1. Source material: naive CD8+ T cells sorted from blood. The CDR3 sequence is CAWDRGEYEQYF. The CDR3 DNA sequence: TGTGCCTGGGACAGGGGCGAATACGAGCAGTACTTC.